A single sample gave rise to the 11 T cell receptor beta chains below, sequenced in a study of post-analysis software for immune sequencing data. Study findings and constraints: TRBV segments more frequent in patients than in controls numbered several and included TRBV5-6, TRBV5-1 and TRBV20-1.

Prepared libraries of TCR beta cDNA carried unique molecular identifiers. MiXCR was run by TCRdb on the PCR reads, yielding one entry per CDR3 protein. The sample has over 150,000 distinct CDR3 sequences; approximately 30% are singletons. The antigens these receptors bind are not known. Sequencing used blood. All receptors come from a girl between 10 and 17 years old with multiple sclerosis.

This clonotype was counted many times. The J gene is TRBJ2-1, the V gene TRBV29-1, with D possibly matching TRBD2 (5 bases). V was shortened by 7 bases and J by 0 bases, with 10 bases between the two germline ends. This CDR3 spans 13 amino acids. Germline assignment: CDR1 SQVTM and CDR2 ANQGSEA. The CDR3 DNA is TGCAGCGGCCTCACTAGCTCCTACAATGAGCAGTTCTTC. This translates into CSGLTSSYNEQFF.

The chain uses TRBV5-1 and TRBJ1-1; perhaps TRBD1 as D (5 bases). The germline CDR1 and CDR2 sequences are SGHRS and YFSETQ. The CDR3 has 14 residues. Trimming removed 1 base from V and 1 base from J, with 8 bases in between. CDR3 bases: TGCGCCAGCAGCTTGCATCAGGGGAACACTGAAGCTTTCTTT. It yields the protein CASSLHQGNTEAFF.

V gene TRBV7-9 combines with J gene TRBJ2-7, with D unresolved. The CDR3 length is 14 residues. V shed 5 bases and J shed 3 bases, with 14 bases lying between them. Germline CDR1 and CDR2: SEHNR and FQNEAQ (reference sequence). As DNA, the CDR3 is TGTGCCAGCAGCCCCCCCAAGGTTATCTACGAGCAGTACTTC. Translating gives CASSPPKVIYEQYF.

The genes are TRBV19 and TRBJ2-5, with a weak D call TRBD1 (6 bases). Between the trimmed V and J ends, which lost 4 bases and 5 bases, there was a span of 14 bases. Germline-derived CDR1 and CDR2 are LNHDA and SQIVND (reference sequence). The CDR3 contains 14 residues. The DNA for the CDR3 is TGTGCCAGTAGTAGTGGGGCAGGGGATGAGACCCAGTACTTC. Amino acids: CASSSGAGDETQYF.

This clonotype showed up many times. The junction and the germline gene differ at one end; a read error may be behind it. V usage is TRBV12-3 or TRBV12-4 and J usage is TRBJ2-7; 9 positions match TRBD2. The CDR3 is 13 residues long. The CDR3 is CASRLAGAIEQYF. DNA of the CDR3: TGTGCCAGCAGGTTAGCGGGAGCGATCGAGCAGTACTTC.

Remarks on this clonotype: Since a much larger clone is just one base distant, this may be a read error. CDR3 amino acids: CAISGLVSYNEQVF. DNA of the CDR3: TGTGCCATCAGTGGACTAGTTTCCTACAATGAGCAGGTCTTC. The rearrangement joins TRBV10-3 to TRBJ2-1; tentative D call: TRBD2 (6 bases). The CDR3 is made up of 14 amino acids. The V gene's germline CDR1 is ENHRY and CDR2 SYGVKD.

Remarks on this clonotype: One base away lies a much larger clone, so this may be a sequencing read error. The chain combines TRBV20-1 with TRBJ2-5, with D possibly matching TRBD1 (6 bases). Trimming stripped 3 bases from V and 12 bases from J, with 20 bases between. Germline V gene sequence: CDR1 DFQATT, CDR2 SNEGSKA (reference sequence). CDR3 length: 13 amino acids. The CDR3 DNA reads TGCAGTGCTAGCCGGGGACACTACTACGAGAAGTACTTC. It yields the protein CSASRGHYYEKYF.

This clonotype was found many times. The CDR3 coding sequence is TGTGCCAGCAGCGTAGCGCCGACTAGCGGGAATAATGAGCAGTTCTTC. Residues: CASSVAPTSGNNEQFF. V usage is TRBV9 and J usage is TRBJ2-1, with 11 bases identical to TRBD2. V trimming: 0 bases; J trimming: 7 bases; junction bases outside the gene matches: 6. Germline loops: CDR1 SGDLS, CDR2 YYNGEE. The CDR3 consists of 16 residues.

This clonotype appeared many times. The chain has TRBV24-1 and TRBJ2-5, with D tentatively TRBD1 (6 bases). CDR1 is KGHDR, CDR2 SFDVKD, per germline. The CDR3 has 13 residues. Deletions cut 11 bases from V and 0 bases from J, with 12 bases between. CDR3 coding DNA: TGTGCCATTGGGACAACCAACCAAGAGACCCAGTACTTC. Translating gives CAIGTTNQETQYF.

V usage is TRBV5-1 and J usage is TRBJ2-7; the D gene could be TRBD1 or TRBD2 (7 bases each). This CDR3 is built from 14 residues. The germline gives CDR1 SGHRS, CDR2 YFSETQ. V lost 4 bases to trimming and J lost 5 bases, with 16 bases between them. The CDR3 is CASSPRGGRHEQYF. The CDR3 DNA is TGCGCCAGCAGCCCCAGGGGGGGTCGACACGAGCAGTACTTC.

As concerns this clonotype: A much larger clonotype is one base distant, so this may be a read error. The CDR3 loop reads CASSYSEETRYF. In nucleotides, the CDR3 is TGTGCCAGCAGTTACTCCGAAGAGACCCGGTACTTC. The chain is built from TRBV6-6 and TRBJ2-7; no firm D call. Germline V gives CDR1 MNHNY, CDR2 SVGAGI (reference sequence). V dropped 0 bases and J dropped 12 bases, with 12 bases sitting between them. The CDR3 totals 12 residues.